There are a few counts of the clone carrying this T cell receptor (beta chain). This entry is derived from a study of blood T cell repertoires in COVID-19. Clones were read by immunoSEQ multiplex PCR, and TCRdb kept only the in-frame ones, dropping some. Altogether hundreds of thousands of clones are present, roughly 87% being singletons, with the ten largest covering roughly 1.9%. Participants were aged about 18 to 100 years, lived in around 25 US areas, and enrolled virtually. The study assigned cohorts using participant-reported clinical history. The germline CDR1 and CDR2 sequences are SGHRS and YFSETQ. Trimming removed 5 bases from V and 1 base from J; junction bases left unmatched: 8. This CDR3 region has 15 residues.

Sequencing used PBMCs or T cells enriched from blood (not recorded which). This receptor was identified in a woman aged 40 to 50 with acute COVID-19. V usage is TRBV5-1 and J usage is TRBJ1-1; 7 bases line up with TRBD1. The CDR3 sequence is CASRPVGGANTEAFF. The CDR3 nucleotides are TGCGCCAGCAGGCCGGTAGGGGGCGCGAACACTGAAGCTTTCTTT.